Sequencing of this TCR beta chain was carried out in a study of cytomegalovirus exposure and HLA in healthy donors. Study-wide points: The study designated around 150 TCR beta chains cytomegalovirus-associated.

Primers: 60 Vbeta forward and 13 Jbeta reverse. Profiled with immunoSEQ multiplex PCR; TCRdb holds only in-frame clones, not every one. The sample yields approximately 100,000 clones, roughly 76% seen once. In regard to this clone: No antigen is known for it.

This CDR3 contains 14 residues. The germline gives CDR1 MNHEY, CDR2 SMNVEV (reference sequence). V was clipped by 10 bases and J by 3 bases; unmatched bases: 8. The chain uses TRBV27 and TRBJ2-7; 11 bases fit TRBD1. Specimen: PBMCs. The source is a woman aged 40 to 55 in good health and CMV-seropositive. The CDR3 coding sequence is TGTGCCACCGGCCGGGGACAGGGGGACTACGAGCAGTACTTC. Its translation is CATGRGQGDYEQYF.